Listed below are T cell receptor beta chains from one sample, sequenced in a study of T cell responses to AZD1222 COVID-19 vaccine. The assay was immunoSEQ multiplex PCR, and TCRdb's table has in-frame clones only and misses some. The profile shows roughly 180,000 clones, around 87% of them singletons. Sequences were derived from peripheral blood, sampled on day 0 of AZD1222 vaccination. Receptor source: an adult in good health. CDR3s include the opening cysteine and the closing phenylalanine or tryptophan. The D gene is left open where the match is weak. Clone size appears in some rows only: once, few, many, or a class for an expanded clone.

D gene,V gene,J gene,clone size,CDR3 protein,CDR3 DNA
-,TRBV5-1,TRBJ1-2,-,CASNGPAGSYGYTF,TGCGCCAGCAACGGGCCAGCAGGGTCCTATGGCTACACCTTC
-,TRBV3-1/TRBV3-2,TRBJ2-7,-,CASSQLSRSNAGEQYF,TGTGCCAGCAGCCAACTCTCGCGCTCAAACGCGGGCGAGCAGTACTTC
TRBD2,TRBV6-5,TRBJ2-1,-,CASSPLREGYNEQFF,TGTGCCAGCAGTCCCTTGCGGGAGGGTTACAATGAGCAGTTCTTC
-,TRBV4-2,TRBJ1-1,few,CASSQEGTVNTEAFF,TGTGCCAGCAGCCAAGAGGGGACGGTGAACACTGAAGCTTTCTTT
-,TRBV5-1,TRBJ2-1,-,CASSLGSLKSNEQFF,TGCGCCAGCAGCTTGGGGTCACTAAAAAGCAATGAGCAGTTCTTC
-,TRBV5-5,TRBJ2-7,-,CASSFAAGSYEQYF,TGTGCCAGCAGCTTCGCGGCAGGGTCCTACGAGCAGTACTTC
-,TRBV5-1,TRBJ1-3,-,CASSLTGTSSGNTIYF,TGCGCCAGCAGCTTGACCGGGACATCCTCTGGAAACACCATATATTTT
-,TRBV7-9,TRBJ1-2,-,CASSLALDSLPF,TGTGCCAGCAGCTTAGCCCTGGACTCGCTCCCCTTC
-,TRBV28,TRBJ1-3,-,CASSLFYRVSGNTIYF,TGTGCCAGCAGTTTGTTCTACAGGGTCTCTGGAAACACCATATATTTT
-,TRBV5-5,TRBJ2-7,-,CASSLGSLQQGSNF,TGTGCCAGCAGCTTGGGATCCCTTCAACAGGGATCCAACTTC
-,TRBV25-1,TRBJ1-2,-,CASKGSAGLPRRYGYTF,TGTGCCAGCAAGGGTTCCGCGGGGCTGCCCCGGAGGTATGGCTACACCTTC
-,TRBV6-2/TRBV6-3,TRBJ2-7,-,CASSYRTESYEQYF,TGTGCCAGCAGTTACAGGACAGAGAGCTACGAGCAGTACTTC
-,TRBV9,TRBJ2-1,-,CASSGRGNEQFF,TGTGCCAGCAGCGGAAGGGGCAATGAGCAGTTCTTC
TRBD2,TRBV6-2/TRBV6-3,TRBJ2-1,-,CASSRLAGARDEQFF,TGTGCCAGCAGTCGTCTAGCGGGAGCTCGAGATGAGCAGTTCTTC
-,TRBV27,TRBJ2-7,-,CASSFDSTYEQYF,TGTGCCAGCAGTTTCGACAGTACCTACGAGCAGTACTTC
TRBD2,TRBV7-2,TRBJ2-4,-,CASSLALQLAGGLAKNIQYF,TGTGCCAGCAGCTTAGCCCTTCAACTAGCGGGAGGGCTAGCCAAAAACATTCAGTACTTC